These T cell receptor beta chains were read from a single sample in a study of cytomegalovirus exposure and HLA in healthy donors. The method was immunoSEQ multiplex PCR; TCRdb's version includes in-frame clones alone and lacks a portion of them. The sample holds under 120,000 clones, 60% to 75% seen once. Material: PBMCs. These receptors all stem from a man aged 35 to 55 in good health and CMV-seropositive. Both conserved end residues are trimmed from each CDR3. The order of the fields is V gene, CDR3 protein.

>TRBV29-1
SVVGGPGETQY
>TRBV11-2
ASSSLAHSGANEQF
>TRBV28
ASRNGGTNEKLF
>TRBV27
ASSSPGQGFYEQY
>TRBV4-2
ASSQDLRGRLTDTQY
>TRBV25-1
ASSIGTSGYTQY
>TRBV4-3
ASSQVGAGEETQY
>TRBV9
ASSGPSRRETQY
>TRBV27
ASSPRGAHQPQH
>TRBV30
AGGRDNSPLH
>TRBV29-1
SAGQGGETQY